This TCR beta chain was recorded in a study of T-cell reconstitution after alpha-beta-depleted transplantation in children. The germline V gene has CDR1 MNHEY and CDR2 SMNVEV (reference sequence). The CDR3 is made up of 14 amino acids. Unmatched junction bases numbered 6, after V lost 4 bases and J lost 4 bases. As it was prepared, the TCRbeta library received unique molecular identifiers. One entry per CDR3 protein, called by TCRdb with MiXCR from the PCR reads. The table records 200,000 to 250,000 distinct CDR3 sequences, roughly 8.2% of them present only once. General study points: Roughly two months post-transplant, alpha-beta T cells reportedly originated from several hundred graft clones that had expanded. The authors attributed T-cell counts and diversity one year after transplant mostly to newly produced T cells.

This clonotype was seen repeatedly, ten times or more. The antigen remains unidentified. Sequencing used PBMCs, mostly from graft donor cells, obtained 180 days after TCRalphabeta/CD19-depleted stem cell transplant. The rearrangement uses TRBV27 and TRBJ2-7, with 8 bases that match TRBD2. The TCR sequence derives from a male patient younger than 18 who had a stem cell transplant for acute lymphoblastic leukemia, so the T cells may come from the graft donor. The CDR3 DNA sequence: TGTGCCAGCAGTTCTAGCGGGCTTCCTTACGAGCAGTACTTC. Its protein product is CASSSSGLPYEQYF.